This section outlines one TCR beta chain sequence together with its context. Its target is unknown. This sample was taken from a study of graft-versus-host responses after intestinal transplantation. Study overall: Uniformly, recipients were administered anti-thymocyte globulin induction with subsequent tacrolimus and steroids for around three years. Study-wide points: GvH clones appeared in recipient marrow, some first in ileum or blood. Levels of circulating GvH clones at their peak were associated with early post-transplant HvG declines. Some patients had graft-donor T cell macrochimerism, and their allografts showed high graft-versus-host to host-versus-graft clonal ratios.

Clones were sequenced by immunoSEQ multiplex PCR, and TCRdb holds only the in-frame ones, with some missing. Among 70,000 to 95,000 clones listed, roughly 93% were seen once. The CDR3 consists of 16 residues. V was trimmed by 6 bases and J by 1 base, leaving 15 bases between them. CDR1 and CDR2 from the germline V gene are LGHNA and YNFKEQ. The sequencing used unstimulated CD8+ T cells sorted from spleen or lymph node cells, collected before transplant. The TCR originated in a human donor who was the organ donor for an intestinal transplant. J is TRBJ2-2 and V is TRBV4-2, with a possible D match to TRBD1 (5 bases). Written as DNA, the CDR3 is TGTGCCAGCAGACCACCGTCGCAGGGGAACACCGGGGAGCTGTTTTTT. It yields the protein CASRPPSQGNTGELFF.